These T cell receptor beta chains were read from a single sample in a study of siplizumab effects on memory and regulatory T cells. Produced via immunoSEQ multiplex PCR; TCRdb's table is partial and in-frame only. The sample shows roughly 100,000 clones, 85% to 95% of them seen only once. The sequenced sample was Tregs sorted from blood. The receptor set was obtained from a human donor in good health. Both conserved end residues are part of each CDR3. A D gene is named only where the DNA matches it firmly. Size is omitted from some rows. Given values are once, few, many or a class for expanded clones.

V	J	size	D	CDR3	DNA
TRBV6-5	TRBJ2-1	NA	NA	CASGKAGYNEQFF	TGTGCCAGCGGAAAAGCAGGTTACAATGAGCAGTTCTTC
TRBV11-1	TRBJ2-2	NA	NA	CASTFRGRSGELFF	TGTGCCAGCACCTTCAGGGGGAGGTCCGGGGAGCTGTTTTTT
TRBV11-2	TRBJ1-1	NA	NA	CASSLWGSTEAFF	TGTGCCAGCAGCTTATGGGGCAGCACTGAAGCTTTCTTT
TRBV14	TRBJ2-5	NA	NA	CANSQYQGLQETQYF	TGTGCCAACAGCCAATACCAGGGGCTACAAGAGACCCAGTACTTC
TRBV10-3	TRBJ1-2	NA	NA	CAISELVGGVSGYTF	TGTGCCATCAGTGAGTTAGTAGGGGGTGTATCAGGCTACACCTTC
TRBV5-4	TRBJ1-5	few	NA	CASSLDSNQPQHF	TGTGCCAGCAGCTTGGACAGCAATCAGCCCCAGCATTTT
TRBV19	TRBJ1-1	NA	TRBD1	CASSASTGRRTEAFF	TGTGCCAGTAGTGCCTCGACAGGGCGAAGAACTGAAGCTTTCTTT
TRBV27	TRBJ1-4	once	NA	CASSLSAGKEKLFF	TGTGCCAGCAGTTTATCGGCAGGGAAGGAAAAACTGTTTTTT
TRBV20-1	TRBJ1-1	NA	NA	CSRRGSTEAFF	TGCAGCAGGCGGGGATCCACTGAAGCTTTCTTT
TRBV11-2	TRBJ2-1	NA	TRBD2	CASSPRLAGGTYNEQFF	TGTGCCAGCAGCCCTAGACTAGCGGGGGGCACCTACAATGAGCAGTTCTTC
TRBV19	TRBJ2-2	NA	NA	CASSTMAGELFF	TGTGCCAGTAGTACCATGGCCGGGGAGCTGTTTTTT
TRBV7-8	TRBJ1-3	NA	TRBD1	CAFKEGASGNTIYF	TGTGCCTTTAAGGAGGGGGCGTCTGGAAACACCATATATTTT
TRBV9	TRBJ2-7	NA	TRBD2	CASSSGTIGYEQYF	TGTGCCAGCAGCTCCGGGACTATTGGGTACGAGCAGTACTTC
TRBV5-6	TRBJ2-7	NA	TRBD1	CASSPGRGQATPLSYEQYF	TGTGCCAGCAGCCCTGGAAGGGGACAGGCGACTCCGCTCTCCTACGAGCAGTACTTC
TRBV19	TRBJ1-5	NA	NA	CASSIQPNSNQPQHF	TGTGCCAGTAGTATCCAACCGAATAGCAATCAGCCCCAGCATTTT
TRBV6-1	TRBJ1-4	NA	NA	CASSVWSLGLFF	TGTGCCAGCAGTGTTTGGTCCCTGGGGCTGTTTTTT
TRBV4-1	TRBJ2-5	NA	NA	CASSQVGRETQYF	TGCGCCAGCAGCCAAGTTGGGCGAGAGACCCAGTACTTC
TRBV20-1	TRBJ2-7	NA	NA	CSARADEQYF	TGCAGTGCTAGAGCTGACGAGCAGTACTTC
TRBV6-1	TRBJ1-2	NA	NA	CASSEQGSGYTF	TGTGCCAGCAGTGAGCAGGGAAGTGGCTACACCTTC
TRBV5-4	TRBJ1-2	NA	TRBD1	CASSPTGTGVSGYTF	TGTGCCAGCAGCCCGACCGGGACAGGGGTCTCTGGCTACACCTTC
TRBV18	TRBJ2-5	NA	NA	CASSPSGQETQYF	TGTGCCAGCTCACCCTCGGGCCAAGAGACCCAGTACTTC
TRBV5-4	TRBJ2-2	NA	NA	CASSLNQFTTGELFF	TGTGCCAGCAGCTTGAACCAATTCACCACCGGGGAGCTGTTTTTT
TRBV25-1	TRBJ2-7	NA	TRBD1	CASSATKQGVGSYEQYF	TGTGCCAGCAGTGCTACTAAACAGGGGGTAGGTTCCTACGAGCAGTACTTC
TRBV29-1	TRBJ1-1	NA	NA	CAFKGRGRVNTEAFF	TGCGCTTTCAAAGGGAGGGGTCGCGTGAACACTGAAGCTTTCTTT
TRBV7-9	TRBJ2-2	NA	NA	CASSSINTGTENTGELFF	TGTGCCAGCAGCTCTATCAATACCGGGACGGAGAACACCGGGGAGCTGTTTTTT
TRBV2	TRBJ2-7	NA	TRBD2	CATGEGSGTAEQYF	TGTGCCACTGGGGAGGGGAGCGGTACAGCCGAGCAGTACTTC
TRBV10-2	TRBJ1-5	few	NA	CASSEDSIQPQHF	TGCGCCAGCAGCGAGGACAGTATTCAGCCCCAGCATTTT
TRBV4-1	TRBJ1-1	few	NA	CASSQEVWAEAFF	TGCGCCAGCAGCCAAGAAGTGTGGGCTGAAGCTTTCTTT
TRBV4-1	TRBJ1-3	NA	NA	CASSPSAGLHSGNTIYF	TGCGCCAGCAGCCCCTCGGCGGGCCTCCACTCTGGAAACACCATATATTTT
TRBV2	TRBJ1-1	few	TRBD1	CARMRQGRTEAFF	TGTGCCAGAATGAGACAGGGTAGGACTGAAGCTTTCTTT
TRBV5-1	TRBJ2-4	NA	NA	CASSFIQGRDIQYF	TGCGCCAGCAGCTTCATACAGGGGAGGGACATTCAGTACTTC
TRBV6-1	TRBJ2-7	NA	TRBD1	CASSEAGTGGYEQYF	TGTGCCAGCAGTGAAGCCGGGACAGGGGGCTACGAGCAGTACTTC
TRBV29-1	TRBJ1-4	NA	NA	CSVGDEKLFF	TGCAGCGTGGGGGACGAAAAACTGTTTTTT
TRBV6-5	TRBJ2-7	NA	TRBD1	CASSYVRQGAREQYF	TGTGCCAGCAGCTACGTAAGACAGGGGGCGCGGGAGCAGTACTTC
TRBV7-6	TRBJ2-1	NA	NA	CASSLEGLANNEQFF	TGTGCCAGCAGCTTAGAGGGCCTAGCGAACAATGAGCAGTTCTTC
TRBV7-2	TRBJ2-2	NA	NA	CASSLAYRLAGPTPNTGELFF	TGTGCCAGCAGCTTAGCTTATCGTTTGGCAGGGCCTACACCGAACACCGGGGAGCTGTTTTTT
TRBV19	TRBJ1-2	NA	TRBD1	CASSIGGQGGYGYTF	TGTGCCAGTAGTATCGGGGGACAGGGCGGCTATGGCTACACCTTC
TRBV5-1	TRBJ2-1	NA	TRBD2	CASRNLAGTYNEQFF	TGCGCCAGCAGAAATCTAGCGGGCACCTACAATGAGCAGTTCTTC
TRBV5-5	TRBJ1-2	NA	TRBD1	CASSALDRGRGYTF	TGTGCCAGCAGCGCGCTGGACAGGGGGCGTGGCTACACCTTC
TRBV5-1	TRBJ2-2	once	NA	CASSFHGNTGELFF	TGCGCCAGCAGCTTTCACGGGAACACCGGGGAGCTGTTTTTT
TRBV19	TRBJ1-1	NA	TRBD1	CASSSGQERRRTEAFF	TGTGCCAGTAGTTCGGGACAGGAAAGAAGGCGCACTGAAGCTTTCTTT
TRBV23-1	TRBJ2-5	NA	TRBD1	CASREGRTGGETQYF	TGCGCCAGCCGCGAGGGGCGGACAGGGGGAGAGACCCAGTACTTC
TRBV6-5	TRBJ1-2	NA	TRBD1	CASSYWTGSGYTF	TGTGCCAGCAGTTACTGGACAGGCTCTGGCTACACCTTC
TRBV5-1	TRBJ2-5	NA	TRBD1	CASSPGTGQTQYF	TGCGCCAGCAGCCCGGGGACAGGGCAGACCCAGTACTTC